This T cell receptor (beta chain) originates from a study of identifying expanded T cells in peripheral blood. This clone was observed once. Trimming pared 5 bases from V and 12 bases from J, leaving 4 bases between. Germline V CDR1 and CDR2: SEHNR, FQNEAQ (reference sequence). The CDR3 is 8 residues long. This table comes from immunoSEQ multiplex PCR, and its TCRdb copy is limited to in-frame clones, with some not included. The data contain approximately 86,000 clones, around 83% of them singletons. The source of this sequence is a person aged 18-70 years in good health. Input material: blood. The V gene is TRBV7-9, the J gene TRBJ1-2; D is undetermined. DNA of the CDR3: TGTGCCAGCAGCCAGAACACCTTC. Translating gives CASSQNTF.